The present entry profiles one T cell receptor beta chain with its context. The antigen is undetermined. V lost 5 bases and J lost 0, with 17 bases in between. CDR1 and CDR2 from the germline V gene are MNHEY and SMNVEV (reference sequence). The CDR3 is 17 residues long. The sample belongs to a study of response to subunit inactivated influenza vaccine. Each CDR3 protein is one row after TCRdb ran MiXCR on the RT-PCR reads. The table lists about 700,000 distinct CDR3 sequences, 11% to 15% of them singletons. The study's findings and limits: It was suggested by the authors that few new T cells are recruited by each seasonal influenza vaccination.

The chain has TRBV27 and TRBJ1-3; D is ambiguous. Sample: PBMCs from blood, taken 14 to 15 days before vaccination. The TCR was taken from a man aged 50 to 60 who received an inactivated influenza vaccine. This CDR3 reads CASSPYGGVHSGNTIYF. For the CDR3, the DNA is TGTGCCAGCAGTCCCTACGGCGGGGTCCACTCTGGAAACACCATATATTTT.